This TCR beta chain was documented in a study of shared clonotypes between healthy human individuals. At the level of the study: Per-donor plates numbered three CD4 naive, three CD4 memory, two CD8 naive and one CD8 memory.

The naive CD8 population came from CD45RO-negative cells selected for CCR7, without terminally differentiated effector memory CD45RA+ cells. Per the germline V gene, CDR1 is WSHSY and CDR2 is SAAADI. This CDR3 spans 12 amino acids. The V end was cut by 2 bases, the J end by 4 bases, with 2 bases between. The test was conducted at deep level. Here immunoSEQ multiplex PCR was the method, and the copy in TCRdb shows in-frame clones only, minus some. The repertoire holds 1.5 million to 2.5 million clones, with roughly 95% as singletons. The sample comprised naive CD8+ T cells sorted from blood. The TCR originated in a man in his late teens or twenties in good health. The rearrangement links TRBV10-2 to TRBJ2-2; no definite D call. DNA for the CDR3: TGCGCCAGCAGTGAGGCCACCGGGGAGCTGTTTTTT. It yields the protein CASSEATGELFF.